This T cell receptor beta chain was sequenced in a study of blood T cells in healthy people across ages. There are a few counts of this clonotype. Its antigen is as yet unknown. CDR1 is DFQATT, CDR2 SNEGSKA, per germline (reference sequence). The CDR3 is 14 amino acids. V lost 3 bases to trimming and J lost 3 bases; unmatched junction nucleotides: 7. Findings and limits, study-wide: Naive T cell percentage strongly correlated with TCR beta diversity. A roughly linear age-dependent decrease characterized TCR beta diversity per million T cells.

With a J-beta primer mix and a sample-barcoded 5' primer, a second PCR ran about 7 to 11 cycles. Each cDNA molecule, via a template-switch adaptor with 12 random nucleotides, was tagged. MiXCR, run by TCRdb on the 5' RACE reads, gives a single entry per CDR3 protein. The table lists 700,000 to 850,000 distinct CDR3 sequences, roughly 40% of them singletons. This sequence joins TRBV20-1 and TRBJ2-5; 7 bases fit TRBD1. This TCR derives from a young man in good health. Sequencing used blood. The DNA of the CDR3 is TGCAGTGCTAGCCGAGGGACAGCGAAAGAGACCCAGTACTTC. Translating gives CSASRGTAKETQYF.